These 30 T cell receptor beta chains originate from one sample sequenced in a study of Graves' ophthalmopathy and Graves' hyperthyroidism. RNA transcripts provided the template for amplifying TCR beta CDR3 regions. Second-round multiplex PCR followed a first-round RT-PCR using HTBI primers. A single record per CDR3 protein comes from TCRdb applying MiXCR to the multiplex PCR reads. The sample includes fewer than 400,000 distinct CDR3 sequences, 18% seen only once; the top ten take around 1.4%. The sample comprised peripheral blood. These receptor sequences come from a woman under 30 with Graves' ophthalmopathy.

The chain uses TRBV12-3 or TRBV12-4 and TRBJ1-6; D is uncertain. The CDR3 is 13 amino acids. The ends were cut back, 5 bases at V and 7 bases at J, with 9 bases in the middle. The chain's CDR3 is CASSDNRNSPLHF. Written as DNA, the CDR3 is TGTGCCAGCAGTGACAACCGAAATTCACCCCTCCACTTT.

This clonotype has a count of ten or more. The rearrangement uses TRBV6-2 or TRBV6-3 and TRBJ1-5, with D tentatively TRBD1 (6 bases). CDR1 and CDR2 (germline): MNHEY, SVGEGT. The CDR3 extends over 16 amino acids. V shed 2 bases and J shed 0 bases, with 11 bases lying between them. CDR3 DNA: TGTGCCAGCAGTTACAACAGGGCCTATAGCAATCAGCCCCAGCATTTT. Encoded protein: CASSYNRAYSNQPQHF.

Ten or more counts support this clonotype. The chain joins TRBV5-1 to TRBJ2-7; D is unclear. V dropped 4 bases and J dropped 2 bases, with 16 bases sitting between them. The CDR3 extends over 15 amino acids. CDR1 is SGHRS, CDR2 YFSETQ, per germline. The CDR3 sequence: CASSPRPSSTYEQYF. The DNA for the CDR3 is TGCGCCAGCAGCCCTAGGCCGAGTTCGACCTACGAGCAGTACTTC.

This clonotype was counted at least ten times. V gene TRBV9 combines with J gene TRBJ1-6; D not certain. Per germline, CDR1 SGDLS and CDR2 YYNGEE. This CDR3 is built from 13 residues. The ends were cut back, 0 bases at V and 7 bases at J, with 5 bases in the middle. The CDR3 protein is CASSVVGNSPLHF. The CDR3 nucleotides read TGTGCCAGCAGCGTAGTCGGGAATTCACCCCTCCACTTT.

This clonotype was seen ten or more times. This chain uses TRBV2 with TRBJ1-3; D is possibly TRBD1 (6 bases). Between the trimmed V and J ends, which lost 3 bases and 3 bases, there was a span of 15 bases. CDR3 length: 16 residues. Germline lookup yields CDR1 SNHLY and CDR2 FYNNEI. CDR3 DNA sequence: TGTGCCAGCAGTGACCCGCAGACAGGTTATGGAAACACCATATATTTT. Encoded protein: CASSDPQTGYGNTIYF.

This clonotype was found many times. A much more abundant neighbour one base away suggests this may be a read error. CDR3 DNA: TGTGCCAGCATCGATCCGGGACTAAACACCGGGGGGCTGTTTTTT. Protein: CASIDPGLNTGGLFF. The rearrangement links TRBV6-2 or TRBV6-3 to TRBJ2-2; TRBD2 matches at 7 bases. Germline values: CDR1 MNHEY, CDR2 SVGEGT. CDR3 length: 15 amino acids.

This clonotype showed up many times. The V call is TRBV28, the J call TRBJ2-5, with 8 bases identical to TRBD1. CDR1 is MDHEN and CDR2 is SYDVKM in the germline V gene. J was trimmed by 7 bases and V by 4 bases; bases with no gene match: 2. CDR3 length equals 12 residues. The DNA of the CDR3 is TGTGCCAGCAGTTACAGGGGGACGACCCAGTACTTC. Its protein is CASSYRGTTQYF.

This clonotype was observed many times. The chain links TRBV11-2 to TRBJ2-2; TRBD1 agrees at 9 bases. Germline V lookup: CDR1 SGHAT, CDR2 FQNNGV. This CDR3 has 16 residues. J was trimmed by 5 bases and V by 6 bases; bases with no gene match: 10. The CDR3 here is CASSPQGAVGTGELFF. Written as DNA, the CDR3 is TGTGCCAGCAGTCCACAGGGGGCAGTAGGTACCGGGGAGCTGTTTTTT.

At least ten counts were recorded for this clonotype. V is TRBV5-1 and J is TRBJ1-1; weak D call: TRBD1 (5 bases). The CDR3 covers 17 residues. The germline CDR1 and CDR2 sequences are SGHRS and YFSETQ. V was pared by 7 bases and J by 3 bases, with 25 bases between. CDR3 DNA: TGCGCCAGCGGGTTTGCGGTAGACAGCGGGGTGGACACTGAAGCTTTCTTT. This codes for CASGFAVDSGVDTEAFF.

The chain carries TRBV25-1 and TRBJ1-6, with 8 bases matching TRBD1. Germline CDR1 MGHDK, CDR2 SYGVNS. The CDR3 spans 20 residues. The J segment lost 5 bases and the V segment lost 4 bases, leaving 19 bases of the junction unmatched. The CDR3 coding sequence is TGTGCCAGCAGTGCCTCATTTGGACAGGGAACAAGTCCTAATAATTCACCCCTCCACTTT. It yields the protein CASSASFGQGTSPNNSPLHF.

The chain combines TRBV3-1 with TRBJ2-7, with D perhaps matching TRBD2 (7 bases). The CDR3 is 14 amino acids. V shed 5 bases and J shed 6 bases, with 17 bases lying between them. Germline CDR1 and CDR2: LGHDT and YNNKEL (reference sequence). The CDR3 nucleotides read TGTGCCAGCAGCGCCGGGGGGCCCGCCGGCGAGCAGTACTTC. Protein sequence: CASSAGGPAGEQYF.

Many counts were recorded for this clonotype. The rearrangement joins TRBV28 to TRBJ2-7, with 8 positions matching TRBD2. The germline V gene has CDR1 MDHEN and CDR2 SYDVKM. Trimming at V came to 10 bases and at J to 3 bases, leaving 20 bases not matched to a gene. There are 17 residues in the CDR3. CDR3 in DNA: TGTGCCACCAAATCTCTAGCGGGCCCCCCGCAAAACTACGAGCAGTACTTC. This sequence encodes CATKSLAGPPQNYEQYF.

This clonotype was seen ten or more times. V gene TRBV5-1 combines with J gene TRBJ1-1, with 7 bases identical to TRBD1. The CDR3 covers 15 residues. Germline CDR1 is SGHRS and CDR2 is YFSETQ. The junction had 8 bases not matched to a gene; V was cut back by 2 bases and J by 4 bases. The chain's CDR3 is CASSFNPQGGTEAFF. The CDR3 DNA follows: TGCGCCAGCAGCTTTAACCCGCAGGGGGGCACTGAAGCTTTCTTT.

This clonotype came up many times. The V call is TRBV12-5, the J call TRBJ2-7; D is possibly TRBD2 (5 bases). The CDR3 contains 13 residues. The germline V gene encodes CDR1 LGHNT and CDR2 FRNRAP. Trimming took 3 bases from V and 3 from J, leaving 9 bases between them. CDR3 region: CASGLGLNYEQYF. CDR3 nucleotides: TGTGCTAGTGGTTTAGGACTGAACTACGAGCAGTACTTC.

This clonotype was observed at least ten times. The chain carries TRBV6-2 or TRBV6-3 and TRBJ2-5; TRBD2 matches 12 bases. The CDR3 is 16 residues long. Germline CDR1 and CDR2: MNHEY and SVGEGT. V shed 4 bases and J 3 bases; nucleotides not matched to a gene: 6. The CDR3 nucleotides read TGTGCCAGCAGTTCCAATCTAGCGGGAGGGGAAGAGACCCAGTACTTC. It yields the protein CASSSNLAGGEETQYF.

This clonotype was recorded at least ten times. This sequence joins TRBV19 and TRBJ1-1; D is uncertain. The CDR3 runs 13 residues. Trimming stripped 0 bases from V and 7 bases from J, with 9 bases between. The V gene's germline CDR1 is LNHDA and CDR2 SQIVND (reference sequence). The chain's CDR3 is CASSIDSDGEAFF. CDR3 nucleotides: TGTGCCAGTAGTATAGATTCGGACGGTGAAGCTTTCTTT.

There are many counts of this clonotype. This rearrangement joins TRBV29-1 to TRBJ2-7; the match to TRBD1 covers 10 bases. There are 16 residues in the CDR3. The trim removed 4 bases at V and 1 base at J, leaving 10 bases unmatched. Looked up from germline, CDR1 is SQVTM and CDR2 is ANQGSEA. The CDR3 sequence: CSVAGRDRGSSYEQYF. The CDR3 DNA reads TGCAGCGTTGCTGGTAGGGACAGGGGAAGTTCCTACGAGCAGTACTTC.

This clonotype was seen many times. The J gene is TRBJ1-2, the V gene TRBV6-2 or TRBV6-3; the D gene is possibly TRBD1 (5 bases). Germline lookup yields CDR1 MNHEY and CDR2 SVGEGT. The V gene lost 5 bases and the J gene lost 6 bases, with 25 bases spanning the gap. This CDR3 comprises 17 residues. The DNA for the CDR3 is TGTGCCAGCAGTCTTCGGGACCTAAAAACGGGGAGGCATGGCTACACCTTC. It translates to CASSLRDLKTGRHGYTF.

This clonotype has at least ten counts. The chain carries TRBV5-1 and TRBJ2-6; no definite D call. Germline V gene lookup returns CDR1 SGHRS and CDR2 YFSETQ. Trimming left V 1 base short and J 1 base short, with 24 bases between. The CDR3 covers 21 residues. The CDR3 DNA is TGCGCCAGCAGCTTGACCTCAGTGGGGTGGCGAAGCTCGTCTGGGGCCAACGTCCTGACTTTC. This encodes CASSLTSVGWRSSSGANVLTF.

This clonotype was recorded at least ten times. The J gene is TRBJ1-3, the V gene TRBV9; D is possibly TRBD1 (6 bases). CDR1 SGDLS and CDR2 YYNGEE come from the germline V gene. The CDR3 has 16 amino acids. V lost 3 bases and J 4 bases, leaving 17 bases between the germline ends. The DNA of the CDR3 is TGTGCCAGCAGCGGATACAGGGAGCCGTCAGGAAACACCATATATTTT. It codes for CASSGYREPSGNTIYF.

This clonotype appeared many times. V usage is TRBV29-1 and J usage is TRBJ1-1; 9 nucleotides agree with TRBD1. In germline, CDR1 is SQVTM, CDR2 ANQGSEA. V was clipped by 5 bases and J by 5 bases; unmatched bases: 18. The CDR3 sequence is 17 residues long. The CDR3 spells CSVFSMHADRGLTEAFF. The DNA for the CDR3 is TGCAGCGTTTTTTCCATGCATGCGGACAGGGGTTTGACTGAAGCTTTCTTT.

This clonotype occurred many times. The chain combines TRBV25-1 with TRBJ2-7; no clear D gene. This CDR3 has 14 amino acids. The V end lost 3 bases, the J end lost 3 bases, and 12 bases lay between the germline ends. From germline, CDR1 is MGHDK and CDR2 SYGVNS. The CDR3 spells CASSDAGSFYEQYF. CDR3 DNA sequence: TGTGCCAGCAGTGATGCCGGATCCTTCTACGAGCAGTACTTC.

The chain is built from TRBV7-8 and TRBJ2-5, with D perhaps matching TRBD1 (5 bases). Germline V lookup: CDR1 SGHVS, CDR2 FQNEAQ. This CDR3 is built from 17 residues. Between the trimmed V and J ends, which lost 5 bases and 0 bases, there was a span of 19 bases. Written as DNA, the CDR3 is TGTGCCAGCAGCAATAGTTGGACACCCCGGTACCAAGAGACCCAGTACTTC. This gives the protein CASSNSWTPRYQETQYF.

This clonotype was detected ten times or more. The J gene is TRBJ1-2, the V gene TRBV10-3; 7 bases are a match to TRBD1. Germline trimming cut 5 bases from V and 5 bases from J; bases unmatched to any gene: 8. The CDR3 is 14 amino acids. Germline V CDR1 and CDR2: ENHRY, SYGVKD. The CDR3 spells CAISLPGQPYGYTF. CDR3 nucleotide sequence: TGTGCCATCAGTTTACCGGGACAGCCATATGGCTACACCTTC.

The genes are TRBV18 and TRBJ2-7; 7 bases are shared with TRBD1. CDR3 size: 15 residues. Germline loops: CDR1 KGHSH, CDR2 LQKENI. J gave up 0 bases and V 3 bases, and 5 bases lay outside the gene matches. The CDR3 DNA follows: TGTGCCAGCTCACCGGCGACAGGGAGCTCCTACGAGCAGTACTTC. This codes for CASSPATGSSYEQYF.

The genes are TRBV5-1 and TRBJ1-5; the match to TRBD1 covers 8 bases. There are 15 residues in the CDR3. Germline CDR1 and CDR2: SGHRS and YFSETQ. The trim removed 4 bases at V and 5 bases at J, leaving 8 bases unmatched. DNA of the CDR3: TGCGCCAGCAGCCCAGGGGGCGCGGGTGATCAGCCCCAGCATTTT. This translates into CASSPGGAGDQPQHF.

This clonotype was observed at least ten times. The CDR3 DNA follows: TGCGCCAGCAGGCAAGATCCCTCGCTGAGCACTGAAGCTTTCTTT. Translating gives CASRQDPSLSTEAFF. The rearrangement links TRBV5-1 to TRBJ1-1; no firm D call. CDR1 is SGHRS and CDR2 is YFSETQ in the germline V gene. Between the trimmed V and J ends, which lost 5 bases and 4 bases, there was a span of 18 bases. The CDR3 runs 15 residues.

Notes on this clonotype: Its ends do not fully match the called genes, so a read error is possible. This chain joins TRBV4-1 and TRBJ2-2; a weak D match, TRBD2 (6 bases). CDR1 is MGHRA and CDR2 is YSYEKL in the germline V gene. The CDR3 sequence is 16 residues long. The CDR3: CASSQWDSENTRELFF. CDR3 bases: TGCGCCAGCAGCCAATGGGACTCCGAGAACACCAGGGAGCTGTTTTTT.

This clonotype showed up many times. In nucleotides, the CDR3 is TGTGCCAGCAGTTTGCGTGGAGAGACCCAGTACTTC. This encodes CASSLRGETQYF. The chain is built from TRBV28 and TRBJ2-5; D remains unclear. Germline lookup yields CDR1 MDHEN and CDR2 SYDVKM. The ends were cut back, 3 bases at V and 4 bases at J, with 6 bases in the middle. This CDR3 is 12 amino acids long.

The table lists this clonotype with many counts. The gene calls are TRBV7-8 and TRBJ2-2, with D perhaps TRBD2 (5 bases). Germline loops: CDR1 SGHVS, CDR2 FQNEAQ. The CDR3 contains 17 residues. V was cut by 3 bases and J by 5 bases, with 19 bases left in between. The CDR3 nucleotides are TGTGCCAGCAGCTTCCTCCCAGCCGGGGAAGGTACCGGGGAGCTGTTTTTT. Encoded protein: CASSFLPAGEGTGELFF.